The 22 T cell receptor beta chains reported below all come from one sample, sequenced in a study of T cells in Graves' hyperthyroidism and ophthalmopathy. TCR beta CDR3 regions were amplified from RNA. First-round RT-PCR of the TCR CDR3 relied on the HTBI primer set. In TCRdb, the multiplex PCR reads were re-called with MiXCR into one record per CDR3 protein. This table has 550,000 to 700,000 distinct CDR3 sequences, roughly 50% appearing once. The sample consisted of peripheral blood or thyroid tissue (not recorded which). All receptors come from an adult woman with Graves' disease, either hyperthyroidism or ophthalmopathy (not recorded which).

This clonotype was observed at least ten times. This chain joins TRBV29-1 and TRBJ1-5; D gene uncertain. Trimming took off 4 bases at V and 11 bases at J, with 15 bases between the two ends. CDR1 is SQVTM, CDR2 ANQGSEA, per germline. This CDR3 has 12 amino acids. In DNA form, the CDR3 reads TGCAGCGTTGGAGCGGGCAGTACGGCCCAGCATTTT. Translation gives CSVGAGSTAQHF.

The chain joins TRBV2 to TRBJ1-4, with 8 bases that match TRBD1. This CDR3 spans 15 amino acids. V was pared by 6 bases and J by 0 bases, with 3 bases of the junction left unmatched. The germline gives CDR1 SNHLY, CDR2 FYNNEI. The CDR3 DNA sequence: TGTGCCAGCAGGGGACAGGCCCCAACTAATGAAAAACTGTTTTTT. Its translation is CASRGQAPTNEKLFF. Drawing the rest from reference TRBV2 and TRBJ1-4, the complete variable domain is EPEVTQTPSHQVTQMGQEVILRCVPISNHLYFYWYRQILGQKVEFLVSFYNNEISEKSEIFDDQFSVERPDGSNFTLKIRSTKLEDSAMYFCASRGQAPTNEKLFFGSGTQLSVL.

This clonotype was counted at least ten times. The rearrangement uses TRBV6-7 and TRBJ2-5; D is uncertain. TRBV6-7 is known as an ORF, though its function is uncertain. The CDR3 sequence is 15 residues long. The V gene lost 1 base and the J gene lost 0 bases, with 9 bases spanning the gap. This CDR3 reads CASSYWAPYQETQYF. The CDR3 DNA reads TGTGCCAGCAGTTACTGGGCACCTTACCAAGAGACCCAGTACTTC.

The V gene is TRBV29-1, the J gene TRBJ2-2; 8 nucleotides match TRBD1. After removal of 7 bases from V and 6 bases from J, the junction contained 10 bases not matched to a gene. Per the germline V gene, CDR1 is SQVTM and CDR2 is ANQGSEA. This CDR3 is built from 14 residues. CDR3 sequence reads: CSATDRGGAGELFF. The CDR3 coding sequence is TGCAGCGCTACTGACAGGGGCGGCGCCGGGGAGCTGTTTTTT.

The V call is TRBV7-2, the J call TRBJ2-7; D is ambiguous. This CDR3 contains 15 residues. V lost 5 bases, J lost 4 bases, and 18 bases lay in between. Germline loops: CDR1 SGHTA, CDR2 FQGNSA. CDR3 bases: TGTGCCAGCAGCCCGGACCTCGCGAATAAATACGAGCAGTACTTC. This translates into CASSPDLANKYEQYF.

This chain uses TRBV2 with TRBJ2-5; possible D gene TRBD1, 7 bases. The CDR3 totals 13 residues. The V end was cut by 8 bases, the J end by 5 bases, with 15 bases between. Germline CDR1 reads SNHLY; CDR2 reads FYNNEI. CDR3 DNA sequence: TGTGCCAGCCGGGGTGCAGGGGGGGAGACCCAGTACTTC. Translated, it gives CASRGAGGETQYF.

The chain uses TRBV29-1 and TRBJ2-6; 10 bases line up with TRBD1. Germline CDR1 reads SQVTM; CDR2 reads ANQGSEA. V lost 6 bases and J lost 0; bases outside the gene matches: 5. This CDR3 spans 16 amino acids. The chain's CDR3 is CSVQGQGYSGANVLTF. The CDR3 DNA follows: TGCAGCGTCCAGGGACAGGGGTACTCTGGGGCCAACGTCCTGACTTTC. Full variable domain (outside the CDR3, taken from reference TRBV29-1 and TRBJ2-6): SAVISQKPSRDICQRGTSLTIQCQVDSQVTMMFWYRQQPGQSLTLIATANQGSEATYESGFVIDKFPISRPNLTFSTLTVSNMSPEDSSIYLCSVQGQGYSGANVLTFGAGSRLTVL.

This clonotype was recorded only once. The chain combines TRBV28 with TRBJ2-7; D gene ambiguous. V lost 4 bases to trimming and J lost 5 bases, with 12 bases between them. The germline CDR1 and CDR2 sequences are MDHEN and SYDVKM. CDR3 size: 13 residues. CDR3 residues: CASSSDPFHEQYF. The DNA of the CDR3 is TGTGCCAGCAGTTCCGACCCCTTCCACGAGCAGTACTTC.

Remarks on this clonotype: Given a much more abundant clone one base away, this may be a read error. The chain links TRBV5-1 to TRBJ1-1; D perhaps matches TRBD1 (5 bases). V lost 0 bases and J lost 6, with 15 bases in between. CDR1 and CDR2 from the germline V gene are SGHRS and YFSETQ. This CDR3 comprises 15 residues. CDR3 DNA sequence: TGCGCCAGCAGCTTGGTCGTCTCGAGGGGTGCTGAAGCTTTCTTT. Residues: CASSLVVSRGAEAFF.

Ten or more counts support this clonotype. The chain couples TRBV6-1 to TRBJ1-1; D ambiguous. Germline lookup yields CDR1 MNHNS and CDR2 SASEGT. The CDR3 runs to 13 residues. V was trimmed by 1 base and J by 1 base, leaving 4 bases between them. In DNA, the CDR3 is TGTGCCAGCAGTGAAGGGAGGAACACTGAAGCTTTCTTT. Translation: CASSEGRNTEAFF.

This clonotype was found many times. The rearrangement joins TRBV19 to TRBJ2-7; possibly TRBD1 for D (5 bases). Trimming stripped 7 bases from V and 3 bases from J, with 16 bases between. CDR1 and CDR2 (germline): LNHDA, SQIVND (reference sequence). The CDR3 extends over 14 amino acids. CDR3 in amino acids: CASKTTASSYEQYF. CDR3 nucleotides: TGTGCCAGTAAAACGACAGCCTCCAGCTACGAGCAGTACTTC.

At least ten counts were recorded for this clonotype. The rearrangement joins TRBV2 to TRBJ1-1; D unclear. V shed 6 bases and J shed 3 bases, with 5 bases lying between them. Germline assignment: CDR1 SNHLY and CDR2 FYNNEI. The CDR3 totals 11 residues. This CDR3 is CASSWDTEAFF. For the CDR3, the DNA is TGTGCCAGCAGCTGGGACACTGAAGCTTTCTTT.

CDR3 amino acids: CAISEEGGAGANVLTF. CDR3 coding DNA: TGTGCCATCAGTGAGGAGGGGGGAGCTGGGGCCAACGTCCTGACTTTC. This chain links TRBV10-3 with TRBJ2-6, with D perhaps matching TRBD1 or TRBD2 (6 bases each). The length of the CDR3 is 16 residues. V lost 2 bases and J lost 2, with 10 bases in between. Germline V gene sequence: CDR1 ENHRY, CDR2 SYGVKD.

The J gene is TRBJ2-5, the V gene TRBV12-3 or TRBV12-4; no firm D call. The CDR3 length is 13 residues. The V end lost 7 bases, the J end lost 4 bases, and 13 bases lay between the germline ends. Here the CDR3 reads CASTPAGGETQYF. In DNA form, the CDR3 reads TGTGCCAGCACCCCGGCTGGCGGAGAGACCCAGTACTTC.

The gene calls are TRBV29-1 and TRBJ1-1; D ambiguous. This CDR3 has 10 amino acids. V was cut by 6 bases and J by 8 bases, with 10 bases left in between. Germline lookup yields CDR1 SQVTM and CDR2 ANQGSEA. CDR3 bases: TGCAGCGTGAAAGGCTCCGAAGCTTTCTTT. Protein: CSVKGSEAFF.

Concerning this clonotype itself: This may be a read error: a much more frequent sequence differs by one nucleotide. The chain couples TRBV12-3 or TRBV12-4 to TRBJ2-7; D remains ambiguous. V lost 5 bases, J lost 6 bases, and 17 bases lay in between. The CDR3 runs 14 residues. CDR3 amino acids: CASSDPGFRSEQYF. In nucleotides, the CDR3 is TGTGCCAGCAGTGACCCAGGTTTTCGGAGCGAGCAGTACTTC.

This chain joins TRBV14 and TRBJ1-2; 9 bases match TRBD1. CDR1 and CDR2 from the germline V gene are SGHDN and FVKESK. With 3 bases clipped from V and 4 bases from J, the junction kept 3 bases outside the gene matches. CDR3 size: 14 residues. The CDR3 nucleotides are TGTGCCAGCAGCCACCGGACAGGGGCCTATGGCTACACCTTC. Amino acid sequence: CASSHRTGAYGYTF.

The V gene is TRBV7-9, the J gene TRBJ1-2; D gene ambiguous. The V end was cut by 6 bases, the J end by 2 bases, with 13 bases between. There are 14 residues in the CDR3. From germline, CDR1 is SEHNR and CDR2 FQNEAQ (reference sequence). The CDR3 nucleotides are TGTGCCAGCAGACTTCCGACGCTAAACTATGGCTACACCTTC. Translated: CASRLPTLNYGYTF.

The chain recombines TRBV7-9 with TRBJ1-6, with no clear D. The CDR3 has 15 amino acids. V lost 2 bases and J 9 bases, leaving 14 bases between the germline ends. The germline gives CDR1 SEHNR, CDR2 FQNEAQ (reference sequence). CDR3: CASSLSWVGISPLHF. For the CDR3, the DNA is TGTGCCAGCAGCTTAAGTTGGGTGGGCATTTCACCCCTCCACTTT.

This clonotype was detected many times. The chain employs TRBV5-1 and TRBJ2-6; D is possibly TRBD1 (5 bases). The V and J ends lost 4 bases and 2 bases respectively, with 13 bases between them. The CDR3 spans 16 residues. Germline loops: CDR1 SGHRS, CDR2 YFSETQ. The CDR3 region has the DNA TGCGCCAGCAGCGTCTCAGGGCGTACTGGGGCCAACGTCCTGACTTTC. Translation gives CASSVSGRTGANVLTF.

Many counts were recorded for this clonotype. The chain employs TRBV11-2 and TRBJ1-1; D remains unclear. The CDR3 runs 16 residues. From germline, CDR1 is SGHAT and CDR2 FQNNGV. Between the trimmed V and J ends, which lost 0 bases and 0 bases, there was a span of 11 bases. In DNA form, the CDR3 reads TGTGCCAGCAGCTTAGACAGACCGAAGATGAACACTGAAGCTTTCTTT. Translation gives CASSLDRPKMNTEAFF.

This clonotype was recorded at least ten times. The chain uses TRBV6-1 and TRBJ1-5; D gene unclear. V was cut by 6 bases and J by 5 bases, with 14 bases left in between. The germline V gene has CDR1 MNHNS and CDR2 SASEGT. The CDR3 covers 14 residues. This CDR3 is CASSLSPHDQPQHF. The CDR3 region has the DNA TGTGCCAGCAGCCTCTCCCCCCACGATCAGCCCCAGCATTTT.